This note documents a single T cell receptor (beta chain) sequence. This entry comes from a study of blood T cell repertoires in COVID-19. Background on the study: The United States, Italy and Spain were the sources of the acute and convalescent COVID-19 samples. The cDNA or gDNA used as material had been derived from T cells, B-cell-depleted T cells, or PBMCs.

The J segment lost 3 bases and the V segment lost 6 bases, leaving 6 bases of the junction unmatched. Germline V gene sequence: CDR1 LNHDA, CDR2 SQIVND (reference sequence). The CDR3 is 14 residues long. Per the study methods: For nucleated cells, counts were estimated from reference gene primer amplification. Only in-frame clones appear in the TCRdb table, and some are missing; sequencing was by immunoSEQ multiplex PCR. That table furnishes V, J and clone size, whereas the DNA furnished D and trimming. The sample yields 200,000 to 250,000 clones, about 91% seen once. The sequencing sample was made of peripheral blood. The chain links TRBV19 to TRBJ2-5; 8 bases align to TRBD2. This sequence was found in a man aged 18 to 35 with active or convalescent COVID-19. This chain's CDR3 is CASRRSGGEETQYF. The CDR3 nucleotides are TGTGCCAGTAGAAGGAGCGGGGGAGAAGAGACCCAGTACTTC.